This TCR beta chain emerged from a study of blood T cell repertoires in COVID-19. Study-level information: COVID-19 samples collected from the United States, Italy and Spain covered acute and convalescent phases. T cells, B-cell-depleted T cells, or PBMCs supplied cDNA or gDNA.

The authors' processing: Amplification of reference gene primers was used by the study to estimate nucleated cell counts. Only in-frame clones appear in the TCRdb table, and some are missing; sequencing was by immunoSEQ multiplex PCR. For V, J and clone size, that table is used; D and trimming come from the DNA. The data show some 270,000 clones, 65% to 85% seen once. The CDR3 is 17 amino acids. CDR1 is KGHSH, CDR2 LQKENI, per germline. V was pared by 2 bases and J by 4 bases, with 20 bases between. The gene calls are TRBV18 and TRBJ2-5, with a possible D match to TRBD2 (5 bases). The sequence derives from a woman in her thirties or forties who had recovered from COVID-19. The sequencing input was peripheral blood. Written as DNA, the CDR3 is TGTGCCAGCTCACCAAGTAAGGACCCCCGAGGGATAGAGACCCAGTACTTC. This codes for CASSPSKDPRGIETQYF.